These 22 T cell receptor beta chains were all obtained from the same sample, sequenced in a study of cytomegalovirus exposure and HLA in healthy donors. The PCR was carried out with 60 Vbeta primers and 13 Jbeta primers. Profiled with immunoSEQ multiplex PCR; TCRdb holds only in-frame clones, not every one. Of over 150,000 clones in the sample, over 70% were seen once. The sequenced sample was PBMCs. All receptors come from a woman aged 25 to 39 in good health and CMV-seropositive.

The chain recombines TRBV6-5 with TRBJ2-4; 10 bases agree with TRBD2. The V gene end was trimmed by 4 bases and the J gene end by 3 bases; junction bases not matched to a gene: 3. The CDR3 extends over 15 amino acids. The V gene's germline CDR1 is MNHEY and CDR2 SVGAGI. The CDR3 bases are TGTGCCAGCAGTTCCATAGCGGGAGGCAAAAACATTCAGTACTTC. Translation gives CASSSIAGGKNIQYF.

This clone was seen once. V usage is TRBV7-9 and J usage is TRBJ2-7, with TRBD2 matching over 9 bases. The CDR3 totals 16 residues. V was pared by 1 base and J by 5 bases, with 9 bases of the junction left unmatched. In germline, CDR1 is SEHNR, CDR2 FQNEAQ (reference sequence). Here the CDR3 DNA reads TGTGCCAGCAGCTTAGATGGCGGGAGGGCCATCCACGAGCAGTACTTC. Encoded protein: CASSLDGGRAIHEQYF.

This sequence joins TRBV18 and TRBJ2-4; weak D call: TRBD2 (5 bases). V lost 2 bases, J lost 6 bases, and 11 bases lay in between. Germline CDR1 and CDR2: KGHSH and LQKENI. There are 14 residues in the CDR3. CDR3 DNA: TGTGCCAGCTCACCATTGGCAGAGGGAAACATTCAGTACTTC. Encoded protein: CASSPLAEGNIQYF.

The chain links TRBV19 to TRBJ2-1; 7 bases match TRBD2. The CDR3 runs to 14 residues. After removal of 5 bases from V and 1 base from J, the junction contained 2 bases not matched to a gene. Germline V gives CDR1 LNHDA, CDR2 SQIVND (reference sequence). The CDR3 here is CASSPSGSYNEQFF. The CDR3 nucleotides read TGTGCCAGTAGTCCTAGCGGATCCTACAATGAGCAGTTCTTC.

This sequence joins TRBV29-1 and TRBJ1-1; D gene unclear. Deletions cut 6 bases from V and 4 bases from J, with 9 bases between. The CDR3 consists of 11 residues. Germline V CDR1 and CDR2: SQVTM, ANQGSEA. CDR3 sequence: CSVTGSTEAFF. Here the CDR3 DNA reads TGCAGCGTGACCGGGAGCACTGAAGCTTTCTTT. Based on the CDR3 plus reference TRBV29-1 and TRBJ1-1, the full variable domain is SAVISQKPSRDICQRGTSLTIQCQVDSQVTMMFWYRQQPGQSLTLIATANQGSEATYESGFVIDKFPISRPNLTFSTLTVSNMSPEDSSIYLCSVTGSTEAFFGQGTRLTVV.

The chain is built from TRBV5-5 and TRBJ1-3; D unclear. The CDR3 runs 15 residues. Trimming removed 0 bases at V and 4 bases at J, with 11 bases between. Germline CDR1 SGHKS, CDR2 YYEKEE (reference sequence). The CDR3, as DNA: TGTGCCAGCAGCTTGGGTCCGTCGGGAGGAAACACCATATATTTT. Protein sequence: CASSLGPSGGNTIYF.

This chain connects TRBV2 to TRBJ2-7, with D perhaps matching TRBD2 (6 bases). Trimming pared 10 bases from V and 3 bases from J, leaving 25 bases between. Looked up from germline, CDR1 is SNHLY and CDR2 is FYNNEI. CDR3 length: 16 amino acids. CDR3 loop: CATKRDPSDPYYEQYF. CDR3 coding DNA: TGTGCCACTAAACGGGATCCTAGCGACCCCTACTACGAGCAGTACTTC. Drawing the rest from reference TRBV2 and TRBJ2-7, the complete variable domain is EPEVTQTPSHQVTQMGQEVILRCVPISNHLYFYWYRQILGQKVEFLVSFYNNEISEKSEIFDDQFSVERPDGSNFTLKIRSTKLEDSAMYFCATKRDPSDPYYEQYFGPGTRLTVT.

This clone occurred a few times. The chain employs TRBV7-9 and TRBJ2-4; the match to TRBD2 covers 11 bases. Germline CDR1 reads SEHNR; CDR2 reads FQNEAQ (reference sequence). The CDR3 has 16 amino acids. V shed 5 bases and J 6 bases; nucleotides not matched to a gene: 9. Here the CDR3 DNA reads TGTGCCAGCAGCGCACTAGCGGGAGAAAGTGGAAACATTCAGTACTTC. This gives the protein CASSALAGESGNIQYF.

This clone came up once. The V gene is TRBV7-9, the J gene TRBJ2-1; 8 positions agree with TRBD2. J lost 4 bases, V lost 5 bases, and 16 bases had no gene match. Germline V gene sequence: CDR1 SEHNR, CDR2 FQNEAQ (reference sequence). This CDR3 region has 18 residues. The CDR3 is CASSDTGGPGGRYNEQFF. The CDR3 nucleotides are TGTGCCAGCAGCGATACCGGGGGGCCGGGAGGGAGATACAATGAGCAGTTCTTC.

V and J are TRBV21-1 and TRBJ1-5; no check of the table's D call, TRBD1, against the DNA was made. TRBV21-1 is noted as a pseudogene. The CDR3 totals 16 residues. CDR3 DNA: TGTGCCAGCAGCAAGGCCCAGGGGGCGAGCAATCAGCCCCAGCATTTT. Amino acid sequence: CASSKAQGASNQPQHF.

The chain recombines TRBV11-2 with TRBJ2-7; a weak D match, TRBD1 (5 bases). CDR1 SGHAT and CDR2 FQNNGV come from the germline V gene. Trimming removed 2 bases from V and 6 bases from J, with 20 bases in between. This CDR3 contains 16 residues. The chain's CDR3 is CASSLRSVAGSLEQYF. The DNA for the CDR3 is TGTGCCAGCAGCTTAAGGTCGGTTGCAGGGTCCCTCGAGCAGTACTTC.

V is TRBV27 and J is TRBJ2-5, with 9 bases identical to TRBD1. With the DNA end fitting TRBJ2-7 better, the J assignment may be wrong. This CDR3 is 14 amino acids long. The germline gives CDR1 MNHEY, CDR2 SMNVEV (reference sequence). The CDR3 loop is CASSLWTGDHEQYF. CDR3 DNA: TGTGCCAGCAGCCTCTGGACAGGGGACCACGAGCAGTACTTC.

This clone is labeled as medium-sized. This chain uses TRBV19 with TRBJ2-7, with 9 bases fitting TRBD1. V lost 3 bases to trimming and J lost 1 base; unmatched junction nucleotides: 10. The CDR3 covers 17 residues. Germline V gives CDR1 LNHDA, CDR2 SQIVND (reference sequence). The CDR3 is CASSIDLGTGTSYEQYF. Written as DNA, the CDR3 is TGTGCCAGTAGTATCGATCTCGGGACAGGGACTTCCTACGAGCAGTACTTC.

V usage is TRBV6-1 and J usage is TRBJ2-1; 9 nucleotides match TRBD2. The CDR3 length is 16 residues. V shed 4 bases, J shed 5 bases, and the junction held 9 bases outside the gene matches. Germline loops: CDR1 MNHNS, CDR2 SASEGT. The CDR3 DNA follows: TGTGCCAGCAGTGTTGGGGCGGGAGGGCTCCACAATGAGCAGTTCTTC. It specifies CASSVGAGGLHNEQFF.

The chain has TRBV5-1 and TRBJ2-7, with TRBD1 matching 9 bases. The V gene's germline CDR1 is SGHRS and CDR2 YFSETQ. With V trimmed by 4 bases and J by 6 bases, 5 bases remained unmatched. CDR3 length equals 13 residues. CDR3 nucleotides: TGCGCCAGCAGCCCGGGACAGGGCAGCGAGCAGTACTTC. Protein sequence: CASSPGQGSEQYF.

The chain links TRBV5-1 to TRBJ2-7; the match to TRBD1 covers 7 bases. V shed 2 bases and J 1 base; nucleotides not matched to a gene: 9. The CDR3 has 16 amino acids. Germline V gene lookup returns CDR1 SGHRS and CDR2 YFSETQ. For the CDR3, the DNA is TGCGCCAGCAGCTTTTTTAAGACAGGGAGTTCCTACGAGCAGTACTTC. This encodes CASSFFKTGSSYEQYF. The full variable domain, its missing parts supplied by reference TRBV5-1 and TRBJ2-7, is KAGVTQTPRYLIKTRGQQVTLSCSPISGHRSVSWYQQTPGQGLQFLFEYFSETQRNKGNFPGRFSGRQFSNSRSEMNVSTLELGDSALYLCASSFFKTGSSYEQYFGPGTRLTVT.

This chain connects TRBV27 to TRBJ2-5, with D possibly being TRBD1 (6 bases). The DNA matches TRBJ2-7 better at its end, which makes the J call doubtful. Looked up from germline, CDR1 is MNHEY and CDR2 is SMNVEV (reference sequence). The CDR3 is 13 amino acids. The CDR3: CASSSRQDNEQYF. The CDR3 DNA follows: TGTGCCAGCAGTTCCCGACAGGACAACGAGCAGTACTTC.

This clone was seen a handful of times. The genes are TRBV28 and TRBJ1-1, with D tentatively TRBD1 (5 bases). The CDR3 sequence is 12 residues long. Germline V lookup: CDR1 MDHEN, CDR2 SYDVKM. V was cut by 7 bases and J by 13 bases, with 19 bases left in between. The CDR3 loop reads CASTLGSGVVFF. As DNA, the CDR3 is TGTGCCAGCACCTTGGGATCGGGGGTGGTTTTCTTT.

The CDR3 here is CASSRRERETYEQYF. The CDR3 nucleotides are TGTGCCAGCAGCCGCCGAGAGCGGGAAACCTACGAGCAGTACTTC. V and J are TRBV9 and TRBJ2-7, with 7 bases lining up with TRBD2. The CDR3 has 15 amino acids. With 4 bases clipped from V and 2 bases from J, the junction kept 9 bases outside the gene matches. CDR1 and CDR2 (germline): SGDLS, YYNGEE.

The chain carries TRBV5-8 and TRBJ2-1; D is unresolved. V was cut by 0 bases and J by 6 bases, with 4 bases left in between. Germline V lookup: CDR1 SGHTS, CDR2 YDEGEE. This CDR3 has 12 amino acids. CDR3 residues: CASSLGSNEQFF. The CDR3 region has the DNA TGTGCCAGCAGCTTGGGCAGCAATGAGCAGTTCTTC. Based on the CDR3 plus reference TRBV5-8 and TRBJ2-1, the full variable domain is EAGVTQSPTHLIKTRGQQATLRCSPISGHTSVYWYQQALGLGLQFLLWYDEGEERNRGNFPPRFSGRQFPNYSSELNVNALELEDSALYLCASSLGSNEQFFGPGTRLTVL.

The rearrangement uses TRBV5-1 and TRBJ2-5, with a possible D match to TRBD2 (5 bases). Germline CDR1 and CDR2: SGHRS and YFSETQ. This CDR3 region has 15 residues. Trimming shortened V by 2 bases and J by 2 bases, and 13 bases separated the two germline ends. As DNA, the CDR3 is TGCGCCAGCAGCTTTAGTACTAGTTCTCAAGAGACCCAGTACTTC. Amino acids: CASSFSTSSQETQYF.

This chain links TRBV29-1 with TRBJ1-1; D gene ambiguous. V was shortened by 1 base and J by 6 bases, with 12 bases between the two germline ends. The length of the CDR3 is 13 residues. The germline V gene has CDR1 SQVTM and CDR2 ANQGSEA. This chain's CDR3 is CSVEASMSSEAFF. The CDR3, as DNA: TGCAGCGTTGAAGCTAGTATGAGTTCTGAAGCTTTCTTT. The variable domain in full, completed from reference TRBV29-1 and TRBJ1-1, reads SAVISQKPSRDICQRGTSLTIQCQVDSQVTMMFWYRQQPGQSLTLIATANQGSEATYESGFVIDKFPISRPNLTFSTLTVSNMSPEDSSIYLCSVEASMSSEAFFGQGTRLTVV.